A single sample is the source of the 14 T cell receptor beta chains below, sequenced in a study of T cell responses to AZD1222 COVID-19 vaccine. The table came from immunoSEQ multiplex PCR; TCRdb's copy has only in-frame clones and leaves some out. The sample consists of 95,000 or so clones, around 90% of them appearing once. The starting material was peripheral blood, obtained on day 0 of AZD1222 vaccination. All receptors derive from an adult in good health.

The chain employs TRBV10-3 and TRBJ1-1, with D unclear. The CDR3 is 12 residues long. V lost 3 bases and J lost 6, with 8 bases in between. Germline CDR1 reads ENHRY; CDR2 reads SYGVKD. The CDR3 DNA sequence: TGTGCCATCAGTGACAAGGTCTCTGAAGCTTTCTTT. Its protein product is CAISDKVSEAFF.

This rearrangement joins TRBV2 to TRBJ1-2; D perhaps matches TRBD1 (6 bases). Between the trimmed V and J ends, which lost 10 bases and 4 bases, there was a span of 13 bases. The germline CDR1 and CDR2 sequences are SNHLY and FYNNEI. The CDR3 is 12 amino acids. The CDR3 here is CATNGQSYGYTF. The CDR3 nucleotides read TGTGCCACAAACGGACAGAGCTATGGCTACACCTTC.

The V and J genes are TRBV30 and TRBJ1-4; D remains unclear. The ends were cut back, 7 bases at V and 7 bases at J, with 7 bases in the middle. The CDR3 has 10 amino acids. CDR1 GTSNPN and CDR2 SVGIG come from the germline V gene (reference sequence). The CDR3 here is CASYSEKLFF. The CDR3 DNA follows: TGTGCCTCCTACAGTGAAAAACTGTTTTTT. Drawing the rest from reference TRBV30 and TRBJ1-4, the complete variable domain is SQTIHQWPATLVQPVGSPLSLECTVEGTSNPNLYWYRQAAGRGLQLLFYSVGIGQISSEVPQNLSASRPQDRQFILSSKKLLLSDSGFYLCASYSEKLFFGSGTQLSVL.

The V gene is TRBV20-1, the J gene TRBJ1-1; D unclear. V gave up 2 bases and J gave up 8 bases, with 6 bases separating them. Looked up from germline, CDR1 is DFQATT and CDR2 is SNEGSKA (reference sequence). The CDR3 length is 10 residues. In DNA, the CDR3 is TGCAGTGCTAGAACTAGCGAAGCTTTCTTT. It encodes CSARTSEAFF.

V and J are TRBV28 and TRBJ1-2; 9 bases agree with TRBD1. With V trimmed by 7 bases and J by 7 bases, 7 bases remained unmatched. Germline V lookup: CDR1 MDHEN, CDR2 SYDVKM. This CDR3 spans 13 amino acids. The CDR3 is CASNRDRVLGYTF. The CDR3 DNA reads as TGTGCCAGCAACCGGGACAGGGTTCTTGGCTACACCTTC.

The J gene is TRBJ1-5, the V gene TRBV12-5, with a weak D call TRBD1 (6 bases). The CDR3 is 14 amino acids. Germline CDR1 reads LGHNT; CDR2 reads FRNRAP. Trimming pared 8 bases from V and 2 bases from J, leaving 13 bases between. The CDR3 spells CASSGGDGNQPQHF. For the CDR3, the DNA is TGTGCTAGTAGTGGGGGCGATGGCAATCAGCCCCAGCATTTT.

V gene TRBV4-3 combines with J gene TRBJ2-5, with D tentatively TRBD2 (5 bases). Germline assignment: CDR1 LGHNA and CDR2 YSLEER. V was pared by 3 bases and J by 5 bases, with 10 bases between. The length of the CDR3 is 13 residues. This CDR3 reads CASSQDSSETQYF. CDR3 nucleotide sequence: TGCGCCAGCAGCCAGGACTCCTCCGAGACCCAGTACTTC.

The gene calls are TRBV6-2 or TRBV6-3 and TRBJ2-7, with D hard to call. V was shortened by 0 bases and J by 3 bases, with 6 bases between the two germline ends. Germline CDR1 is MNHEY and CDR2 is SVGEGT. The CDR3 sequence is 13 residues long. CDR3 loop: CASSYSRGYEQYF. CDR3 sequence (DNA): TGTGCCAGCAGTTACTCGAGAGGCTACGAGCAGTACTTC.

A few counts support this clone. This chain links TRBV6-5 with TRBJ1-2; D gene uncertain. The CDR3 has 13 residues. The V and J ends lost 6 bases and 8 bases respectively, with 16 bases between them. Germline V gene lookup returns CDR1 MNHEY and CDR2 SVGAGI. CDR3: CASRIGPSRGYTF. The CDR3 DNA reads TGTGCCAGCAGGATAGGGCCTTCTCGGGGCTACACCTTC.

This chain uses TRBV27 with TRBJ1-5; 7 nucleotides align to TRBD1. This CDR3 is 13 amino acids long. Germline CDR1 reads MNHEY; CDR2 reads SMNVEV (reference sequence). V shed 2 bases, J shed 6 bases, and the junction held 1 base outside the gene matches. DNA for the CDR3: TGTGCCAGCAGTTTACAGGGGGTTCAGCCCCAGCATTTT. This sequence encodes CASSLQGVQPQHF.

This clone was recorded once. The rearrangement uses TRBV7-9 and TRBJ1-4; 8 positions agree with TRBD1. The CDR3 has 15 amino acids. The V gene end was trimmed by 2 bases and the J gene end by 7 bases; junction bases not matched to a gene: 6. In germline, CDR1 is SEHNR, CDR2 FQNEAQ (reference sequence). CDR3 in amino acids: CASSLSTGGREKLFF. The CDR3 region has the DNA TGTGCCAGCAGCTTATCTACAGGGGGGCGTGAAAAACTGTTTTTT. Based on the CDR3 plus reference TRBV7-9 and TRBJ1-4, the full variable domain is DTGVSQNPRHKITKRGQNVTFRCDPISEHNRLYWYRQTLGQGPEFLTYFQNEAQLEKSRLLSDRFSAERPKGSFSTLEIQRTEQGDSAMYLCASSLSTGGREKLFFGSGTQLSVL.

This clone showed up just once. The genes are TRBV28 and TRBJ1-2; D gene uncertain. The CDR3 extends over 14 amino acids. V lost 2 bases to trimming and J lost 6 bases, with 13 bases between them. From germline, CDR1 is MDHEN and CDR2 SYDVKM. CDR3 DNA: TGTGCCAGCAGTTTAGTAGGGATTCGAAATGGCTACACCTTC. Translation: CASSLVGIRNGYTF.

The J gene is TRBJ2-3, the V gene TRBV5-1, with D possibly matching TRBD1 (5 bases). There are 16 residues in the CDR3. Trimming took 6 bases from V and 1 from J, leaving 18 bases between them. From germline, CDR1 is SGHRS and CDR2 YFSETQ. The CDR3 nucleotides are TGCGCCAGCACCGAAGGAAACAGGTTAGGCACAGATACGCAGTATTTT. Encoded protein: CASTEGNRLGTDTQYF.

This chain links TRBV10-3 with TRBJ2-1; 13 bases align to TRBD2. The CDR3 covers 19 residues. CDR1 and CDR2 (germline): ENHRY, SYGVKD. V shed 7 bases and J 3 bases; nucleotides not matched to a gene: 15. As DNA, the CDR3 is TGTGCCATCACTGACCCGGTACTAGCGGGGGGGCCAAGCTACAATGAGCAGTTCTTC. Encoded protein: CAITDPVLAGGPSYNEQFF.